The entry below gives a single T cell receptor (beta chain) sequence along with its context. Its antigen is as yet unknown. The data stem from a study of T cell responses to AZD1222 COVID-19 vaccine. Study findings and constraints: A rise in Spike-specific TCR breadth and depth followed two AZD1222 doses. Clonal diversity was possibly underestimated, and the donors were mostly white British, with more females. Dominant CD4 TCR responses targeted spike regions 160-218 and 743-854. Baseline serostatus was positive in only a handful of AZD1222 recipients.

V shed 6 bases and J 0 bases; nucleotides not matched to a gene: 11. CDR1 is SNHLY, CDR2 FYNNEI, per germline. The CDR3 consists of 17 residues. Some clones are missing from TCRdb's copy, which holds only in-frame ones; the method was immunoSEQ multiplex PCR. This table holds 120,000 or so clones, roughly 87% found once. The sequence was obtained from an adult in good health. The rearrangement links TRBV2 to TRBJ1-5; 7 nucleotides agree with TRBD1. The sequencing used peripheral blood, collected on day 0 of MenACWY control vaccination. CDR3 sequence: CASSDRVVRYSNQPQHF. The CDR3 region has the DNA TGTGCCAGCAGCGACAGGGTTGTGCGGTATAGCAATCAGCCCCAGCATTTT.